Below are 6 T cell receptor beta chains sequenced from a single sample in a study of T cell repertoires in cytomegalovirus infection. TCRdb recomputed calls from the reads with MiXCR, one row per CDR3 protein. In the table there are hundreds of thousands of distinct CDR3 sequences, 25% to 40% of which are singletons. Sequenced material: PBMCs. The origin of the receptors is a human donor in good health (CMV status not recorded). Some clones in this sample may be carry-over from other donors' samples.

This clonotype has only a few counts. J is TRBJ2-1 and V is TRBV6-8; D perhaps matches TRBD2 (8 bases). CDR3 length: 15 residues. Germline V lookup: CDR1 MNHGY, CDR2 SAAAGT. V shed 7 bases and J shed 8 bases, with 21 bases lying between them. The CDR3, as DNA: TGTGCCAGCAACAAGGGGGCGGGGGGCATCGATGAGCAGTTCTTC. Translating it yields CASNKGAGGIDEQFF.

Only a few counts were recorded for this clonotype. The V call is TRBV7-9, the J call TRBJ2-1; 8 bases are shared with TRBD2. Trimming at V came to 1 base and at J to 5 bases, leaving 1 base not matched to a gene. The CDR3 loop spans 14 amino acids. Germline lookup yields CDR1 SEHNR and CDR2 FQNEAQ (reference sequence). The CDR3 sequence is CASSLVGGDNEQFF. CDR3 nucleotides: TGTGCCAGCAGCTTAGTCGGGGGGGACAATGAGCAGTTCTTC.

V usage is TRBV4-1 and J usage is TRBJ1-1; TRBD1 is a possible D gene (6 bases). Germline V gene data show CDR1 as MGHRA and CDR2 as YSYEKL. CDR3 length: 15 amino acids. Trimming took off 0 bases at V and 3 bases at J, with 11 bases between the two ends. In nucleotides, the CDR3 is TGCGCCAGCAGCCAAGATCCGGGGGGGCACACTGAAGCTTTCTTT. It encodes CASSQDPGGHTEAFF.

The chain combines TRBV20-1 with TRBJ2-3; D may be TRBD1 or TRBD2 (6 bases each). CDR1 and CDR2 from the germline V gene are DFQATT and SNEGSKA (reference sequence). This CDR3 spans 13 amino acids. The ends were cut back, 3 bases at V and 6 bases at J, with 13 bases in the middle. The DNA for the CDR3 is TGCAGTGCTAGGAGGGGGGCATCTGATACGCAGTATTTT. This gives the protein CSARRGASDTQYF.

The rearrangement joins TRBV15 to TRBJ2-1, with 11 bases lining up with TRBD2. The CDR3 contains 15 residues. J lost 4 bases, V lost 5 bases, and 4 bases had no gene match. Germline values: CDR1 LNHNV, CDR2 YYDKDF (reference sequence). The CDR3 reads CATSDTSGGYNEQFF. The CDR3 bases are TGTGCCACCAGCGACACTAGCGGGGGATACAATGAGCAGTTCTTC.

The chain combines TRBV6-8 with TRBJ2-2; D is uncertain. The CDR3 length is 14 residues. The germline gives CDR1 MNHGY, CDR2 SAAAGT. Trimming stripped 6 bases from V and 7 bases from J, with 15 bases between. The CDR3 region is CASSPSAPGGELFF. DNA for the CDR3: TGTGCCAGCAGCCCATCGGCCCCGGGCGGGGAGCTGTTTTTT.